This T cell receptor beta chain is drawn from a study of T cell responses to AZD1222 COVID-19 vaccine. As regards this clone: The target antigen is unknown.

The CDR3 is 14 amino acids. Trimming cost V 10 bases and J 1 base, with 17 bases left between them. The V gene's germline CDR1 is ENHRY and CDR2 SYGVKD. Whole-study results and caveats: With two AZD1222 doses given, Spike-specific TCR breadth and depth both rose.

The table came from immunoSEQ multiplex PCR; TCRdb's copy has only in-frame clones and leaves some out. Of about 72,000 clones in the sample, 80% to 90% were seen once. V usage is TRBV10-3 and J usage is TRBJ2-7, with D perhaps matching TRBD1 or TRBD2 (5 bases each). This TCR came from an adult who received the AZD1222 COVID-19 vaccine. The sequences come from peripheral blood, collected 28 days after the second AZD1222 dose. The CDR3 reads CATRGVGESYEQYF. Here the CDR3 DNA reads TGTGCCACCCGAGGGGTGGGAGAATCCTACGAGCAGTACTTC.